The sequence of this T cell receptor (beta chain) was determined in a study of blood T cell repertoires in COVID-19. Study information: The samples span acute and convalescent COVID-19 from the United States, Italy and Spain.

The CDR3 extends over 16 amino acids. CDR1 SGHRS and CDR2 YFSETQ come from the germline V gene. Of note for this clone: One junction end does not reproduce the germline sequence, and a read error may be involved.

The authors' processing: Amplification of reference gene primers provided the estimated nucleated cell counts. Assay: immunoSEQ multiplex PCR; the TCRdb copy retains only in-frame clones and omits some. The DNA was the basis for D and trimming; V, J and clone size are from that table. The table includes 250,000 to 350,000 clones, approximately 90% detected once. The receptor was derived from a man between 25 and 39 years old with acute or convalescent COVID-19. The V call is TRBV5-1, the J call TRBJ2-5; 9 nucleotides line up with TRBD1. Sequencing was done on a sample of peripheral blood. The CDR3 coding sequence is TGCGCCAGCAGCTTGTTGGGAGGATTGAACAGGGGGCCTACTAACTTC. It specifies CASSLLGGLNRGPTNF.